The 15 T cell receptor beta chains below come from one sample, sequenced in a study of OX40 agonist ivuxolimab in advanced cancers. Produced via immunoSEQ multiplex PCR; TCRdb's table is partial and in-frame only. The table has 30,000 to 40,000 clones, 89% seen once. The specimen was CD4+ or CD8+ T cells sorted from blood, collected in a trial of the OX40 agonist ivuxolimab. All receptors come from an adult with an advanced solid tumor such as melanoma, head and neck, liver or kidney cancer.

This rearrangement joins TRBV11-2 to TRBJ2-7; D is unclear. Trimming removed 3 bases at V and 3 bases at J, with 9 bases between. Per the germline V gene, CDR1 is SGHAT and CDR2 is FQNNGV. The CDR3 totals 13 residues. For the CDR3, the DNA is TGTGCCAGCAGCTTCCCAGGTGACTACGAGCAGTACTTC. This encodes CASSFPGDYEQYF.

The chain has TRBV11-3 and TRBJ2-3; D call uncertain. The CDR3 extends over 17 amino acids. CDR1 and CDR2 (germline): SGHNT, YENEEA. Trimming stripped 2 bases from V and 4 bases from J, with 19 bases between. Here the CDR3 DNA reads TGTGCCAGCAGCTTAACACTCGCGATCCACTGGTCAGATACGCAGTATTTT. Its translation is CASSLTLAIHWSDTQYF.

CDR3 loop: CASSLEGNNEQFF. CDR3 nucleotides: TGCGCCAGCAGCTTGGAGGGAAACAATGAGCAGTTCTTC. The chain carries TRBV5-1 and TRBJ2-1; D not certain. CDR1 is SGHRS and CDR2 is YFSETQ in the germline V gene. V gave up 0 bases and J gave up 5 bases, with 6 bases separating them. The CDR3 has 13 residues.

The chain has TRBV7-2 and TRBJ2-3; weak D call: TRBD2 (5 bases). From germline, CDR1 is SGHTA and CDR2 FQGNSA. Trimming removed 6 bases from V and 1 base from J, with 14 bases in between. The CDR3 consists of 15 residues. The CDR3 loop reads CASSPDSLGTDTQYF. CDR3 nucleotides: TGTGCCAGCAGTCCGGACTCACTTGGCACAGATACGCAGTATTTT.

The rearrangement joins TRBV11-1 to TRBJ2-5; 12 positions match TRBD2. With 5 bases clipped from V and 6 bases from J, the junction kept 13 bases outside the gene matches. The CDR3 is made up of 17 amino acids. CDR1 and CDR2 from the germline V gene are SGHAT and FQDESV (reference sequence). CDR3 sequence: CASSARTLAGGPKTQYF. The CDR3 nucleotides read TGTGCCAGCAGCGCCCGTACCCTAGCGGGAGGGCCTAAGACCCAGTACTTC.

The V call is TRBV5-1, the J call TRBJ1-5, with 8 bases identical to TRBD1. The CDR3 is made up of 15 amino acids. Germline V lookup: CDR1 SGHRS, CDR2 YFSETQ. Germline trimming cut 1 base from V and 6 bases from J; bases unmatched to any gene: 6. CDR3 residues: CASSLSAGGSQPQHF. CDR3 bases: TGCGCCAGCAGCTTGTCGGCAGGGGGCAGTCAGCCCCAGCATTTT.

V gene TRBV27 combines with J gene TRBJ1-2; 7 nucleotides line up with TRBD1. Trimming took 2 bases from V and 2 from J; bases not matched to a gene: 5. The CDR3 has 15 amino acids. The V gene's germline CDR1 is MNHEY and CDR2 SMNVEV (reference sequence). The CDR3 here is CASSLTTGSNYGYTF. The CDR3 DNA reads TGTGCCAGCAGTTTAACGACAGGGTCGAACTATGGCTACACCTTC.

V usage is TRBV7-3 and J usage is TRBJ1-2; no reliable D call. Germline loops: CDR1 SGHTA, CDR2 FQGTGA. Between the trimmed V and J ends, which lost 2 bases and 5 bases, there was a span of 6 bases. The CDR3 extends over 12 amino acids. The DNA for the CDR3 is TGTGCCAGCAGCTTAGGCGGATATGGCTACACCTTC. The encoded protein is CASSLGGYGYTF.

This sequence joins TRBV8-2 and TRBJ2-6; the DNA was not used to check the table's D call, TRBD2. TRBV8-2 is recorded as a pseudogene. This CDR3 comprises 16 residues. CDR3 protein: CGIAPITQSRANVLTF. CDR3 coding DNA: TGTGGCATAGCACCCATAACACAAAGTCGGGCCAACGTCCTGACTTTC.

CDR3 protein: CASSRTGEAYEQYF. CDR3 bases: TGCGCCAGCAGCCGCACCGGGGAGGCCTACGAGCAGTACTTC. This chain uses TRBV5-1 with TRBJ2-7; TRBD2 is a possible D gene (6 bases). The CDR3 spans 14 residues. V lost 4 bases, J lost 2 bases, and 13 bases lay in between. Germline values: CDR1 SGHRS, CDR2 YFSETQ.

This chain's CDR3 is CASRRQGPEGSYEQYF. The CDR3 DNA is TGTGCCAGCAGGCGACAGGGACCGGAGGGGTCCTACGAGCAGTACTTC. This chain uses TRBV27 with TRBJ2-7; a possible D gene is TRBD1 (7 bases). The CDR3 covers 16 residues. CDR1 is MNHEY, CDR2 SMNVEV, per germline (reference sequence). With 6 bases removed from V and 1 base from J, the gap between germline ends came to 19 bases.

This rearrangement joins TRBV7-2 to TRBJ1-1; D is unresolved. Germline lookup yields CDR1 SGHTA and CDR2 FQGNSA. With 5 bases removed from V and 7 bases from J, the gap between germline ends came to 14 bases. CDR3 size: 13 residues. DNA of the CDR3: TGTGCCAGCAGCCTGAACATTGCAGGTGAAGCTTTCTTT. Protein product: CASSLNIAGEAFF.

This chain connects TRBV6-5 to TRBJ2-5, with 10 bases aligning to TRBD1. Germline V gene lookup returns CDR1 MNHEY and CDR2 SVGAGI. The CDR3 is made up of 12 amino acids. The trim removed 6 bases at V and 5 bases at J, leaving 0 bases unmatched. The CDR3 DNA sequence: TGTGCCAGCAGGGGACAGGGGGAGACCCAGTACTTC. It specifies CASRGQGETQYF.

V and J are TRBV6-5 and TRBJ1-2; D is unresolved. V dropped 2 bases and J dropped 1 base, with 11 bases sitting between them. CDR3 length: 15 amino acids. Germline CDR1 and CDR2: MNHEY and SVGAGI. The CDR3 reads CASSYARRVNYGYTF. The CDR3 nucleotides read TGTGCCAGCAGTTACGCCAGAAGGGTTAACTATGGCTACACCTTC.

This chain joins TRBV18 and TRBJ2-7; D is ambiguous. Trimming removed 6 bases at V and 2 bases at J, with 14 bases between. The CDR3 totals 14 residues. Germline CDR1 KGHSH, CDR2 LQKENI. The CDR3 DNA reads as TGTGCCAGCTCCTCCTCGGACGGAGCCTACGAGCAGTACTTC. The encoded protein is CASSSSDGAYEQYF.